A single sample gave rise to the 23 T cell receptor beta chains below, sequenced in a study of PD-1 blockade in classical Hodgkin lymphoma (TCRdb year 2020). Receptor amplification or capture employed the immunoSEQ multiplex PCR assay. Not all clones reach the TCRdb copy of this immuneACCESS table, which keeps in-frame sequences only. Checked studies attribute under half of the gap to unresolved V genes and leave the rest unexplained. This sample gives about 44,000 clones in total; around 64% of them show up just once. The ten largest clones take up 3% to 3.5% of the sample. The time point tag for this specimen amounts to: cycle 4 day 1 (C4D1), after around six weeks of nivolumab. Relapse after autologous stem cell transplantation had occurred in all trial patients, and cohorts A, B and C were distinguished by prior brentuximab vedotin exposure. Here the sequenced sample was peripheral blood mononuclear cells (PBMCs), taken before the fourth cycle of nivolumab. Receptor source: a human donor with classical Hodgkin lymphoma.

This clone has only one observation. V and J are TRBV30 and TRBJ1-5; unclear D gene. V lost 0 bases, J lost 4 bases, and 7 bases lay in between. Germline V CDR1 and CDR2: GTSNPN, SVGIG (reference sequence). The CDR3 covers 13 residues. The CDR3 sequence: CAWSVEGNQPQHF. CDR3 DNA: TGTGCCTGGAGTGTCGAAGGGAATCAGCCCCAGCATTTT.

The rearrangement uses TRBV30 and TRBJ1-5; D uncertain. This CDR3 is built from 17 residues. Germline V gene sequence: CDR1 GTSNPN, CDR2 SVGIG (reference sequence). The ends were cut back, 3 bases at V and 4 bases at J, with 22 bases in the middle. For the CDR3, the DNA is TGTGCCTGGAGAAGCCCTTACTCGGGGTCCCCTAATCAGCCCCAGCATTTT. Residues: CAWRSPYSGSPNQPQHF.

This rearrangement joins TRBV18 to TRBJ2-7, with a weak D call TRBD2 (6 bases). CDR3 size: 15 residues. Germline V gives CDR1 KGHSH, CDR2 LQKENI. Trimming removed 3 bases from V and 0 bases from J, with 12 bases in between. The DNA of the CDR3 is TGTGCCAGCTCACCGGTGTGGGGGGACTCCTACGAGCAGTACTTC. This sequence encodes CASSPVWGDSYEQYF.

The chain combines TRBV7-9 with TRBJ2-1; D gene ambiguous. This CDR3 has 12 residues. Germline V gives CDR1 SEHNR, CDR2 FQNEAQ (reference sequence). V gave up 2 bases and J gave up 3 bases, with 2 bases separating them. The CDR3 loop is CASSLNYNEQFF. The CDR3 nucleotides read TGTGCCAGCAGCTTAAACTACAATGAGCAGTTCTTC.

V usage is TRBV15 and J usage is TRBJ2-3, with TRBD1 matching over 8 bases. CDR3 length equals 18 residues. V lost 0 bases to trimming and J lost 6 bases; unmatched junction nucleotides: 14. Germline V gene lookup returns CDR1 LNHNV and CDR2 YYDKDF (reference sequence). Here the CDR3 reads CATSRDRAGTGEVDTQYF. CDR3 coding DNA: TGTGCCACCAGCAGAGATCGGGCCGGGACAGGTGAGGTGGATACGCAGTATTTT.

V gene TRBV19 combines with J gene TRBJ2-1; 7 nucleotides align to TRBD2. Germline V CDR1 and CDR2: LNHDA, SQIVND (reference sequence). The V segment lost 5 bases and the J segment 6 bases; nucleotides outside the gene matches: 10. The CDR3 is 15 amino acids. The CDR3 bases are TGTGCCAGTAGTCCAAGCGGGATCCCTGGCAATGAGCAGTTCTTC. It specifies CASSPSGIPGNEQFF.

This clone has more than one count but fewer than ten. The chain uses TRBV5-5 and TRBJ1-6, with unresolved D. The CDR3 covers 14 residues. Germline-derived CDR1 and CDR2 are SGHKS and YYEKEE (reference sequence). V was cut by 0 bases and J by 9 bases, with 10 bases left in between. CDR3 region: CASSLAVRPSPLHF. CDR3 DNA sequence: TGTGCCAGCAGCTTGGCGGTACGACCTTCACCCCTCCACTTT.

This clone was counted only a few times. The rearrangement joins TRBV27 to TRBJ1-5; D is uncertain. The length of the CDR3 is 12 residues. Trimming left V 7 bases short and J 0 bases short, with 4 bases between. The germline V gene has CDR1 MNHEY and CDR2 SMNVEV (reference sequence). The CDR3 bases are TGTGCCAGCATCCGTAGCAATCAGCCCCAGCATTTT. It specifies CASIRSNQPQHF.

The chain couples TRBV4-3 to TRBJ2-2, with D unresolved. Trimming cost V 3 bases and J 2 bases, with 7 bases left between them. Germline V gene data show CDR1 as LGHNA and CDR2 as YSLEER. This CDR3 is 14 amino acids long. Written as DNA, the CDR3 is TGCGCCAGCAGCCAGGAACTTAACACCGGGGAGCTGTTTTTT. This codes for CASSQELNTGELFF.

CDR3 sequence: CASSKRDLGEKLFF. The CDR3 region has the DNA TGTGCCAGTAGTAAGCGGGACCTAGGGGAAAAACTGTTTTTT. This sequence joins TRBV19 and TRBJ1-4, with D possibly being TRBD1 (5 bases). The germline V and J ends were trimmed by 4 bases and 8 bases, with 14 bases remaining between them. Germline CDR1 is LNHDA and CDR2 is SQIVND (reference sequence). This CDR3 is 14 amino acids long.

This clone qualifies as medium-sized. This CDR3 reads CASSSHVGVAGYTF. Here the CDR3 DNA reads TGCGCCAGCAGCTCTCACGTGGGAGTGGCTGGCTACACCTTC. The V and J genes are TRBV5-1 and TRBJ1-2; D is ambiguous. CDR1 and CDR2 from the germline V gene are SGHRS and YFSETQ. This CDR3 spans 14 amino acids. Trimming took 3 bases from V and 7 from J, leaving 16 bases between them.

The CDR3 DNA follows: TGTGCCAGCAGGACCCGGGGGGGGGCGCTTAACACCGGGGAGCTGTTTTTT. Translating gives CASRTRGGALNTGELFF. The rearrangement links TRBV27 to TRBJ2-2; 8 bases align to TRBD2. After removal of 6 bases from V and 2 bases from J, the junction contained 11 bases not matched to a gene. The germline CDR1 and CDR2 sequences are MNHEY and SMNVEV (reference sequence). This CDR3 is 17 amino acids long.

V is TRBV28 and J is TRBJ1-2; maybe TRBD1 (6 bases). The length of the CDR3 is 14 residues. The V gene's germline CDR1 is MDHEN and CDR2 SYDVKM. V gave up 4 bases and J gave up 1 base, with 10 bases separating them. CDR3 DNA: TGTGCCAGCAGTTCAGGGGCGATTAACTATGGCTACACCTTC. This sequence encodes CASSSGAINYGYTF.

This clone was counted at least ten times. The chain links TRBV7-3 to TRBJ2-1, with 8 bases fitting TRBD1. With 5 bases clipped from V and 8 bases from J, the junction kept 8 bases outside the gene matches. Germline CDR1 is SGHTA and CDR2 is FQGTGA. CDR3 length: 14 residues. For the CDR3, the DNA is TGTGCCAGCAGCCCAGACAGGGGAGGCTATGAGCAGTTCTTC. Translated: CASSPDRGGYEQFF.

V and J are TRBV4-3 and TRBJ2-2; perhaps TRBD2 as D (6 bases). The germline V gene has CDR1 LGHNA and CDR2 YSLEER. V gave up 0 bases and J gave up 5 bases, with 13 bases separating them. CDR3 length: 16 residues. The CDR3 nucleotides are TGCGCCAGCAGCCAAGATATCGTCGGGGGAACCGGGGAGCTGTTTTTT. As protein: CASSQDIVGGTGELFF.

The chain has TRBV7-6 and TRBJ2-1; 13 bases fit TRBD2. Losses at the gene ends were 1 base for V and 2 bases for J; bases not matched to a gene: 14. Germline-derived CDR1 and CDR2 are SGHVS and FNYEAQ. This CDR3 region has 21 residues. CDR3 sequence: CASSLVWRRTSGRETYNEQFF. CDR3 nucleotides: TGTGCCAGCAGCTTAGTGTGGCGGAGGACTAGCGGGAGAGAGACCTACAATGAGCAGTTCTTC. Together with reference TRBV7-6 and TRBJ2-1, the CDR3 gives the full variable domain: GAGVSQSPRYKVTKRGQDVALRCDPISGHVSLYWYRQALGQGPEFLTYFNYEAQQDKSGLPNDRFSAERPEGSISTLTIQRTEQRDSAMYRCASSLVWRRTSGRETYNEQFFGPGTRLTVL.

This sequence joins TRBV7-2 and TRBJ2-3; D remains unclear. The CDR3 loop spans 13 amino acids. With 5 bases removed from V and 2 bases from J, the gap between germline ends came to 8 bases. From germline, CDR1 is SGHTA and CDR2 FQGNSA. CDR3 DNA: TGTGCCAGCAGCCCCGACAACACAGATACGCAGTATTTT. Residues: CASSPDNTDTQYF.

The V and J genes are TRBV2 and TRBJ2-7, with D tentatively TRBD1 (6 bases). The CDR3 sequence is 12 residues long. Trimming cost V 6 bases and J 3 bases, with 9 bases left between them. CDR1 SNHLY and CDR2 FYNNEI come from the germline V gene. In DNA form, the CDR3 reads TGTGCCAGCAGGACAGGTGTCTACGAGCAGTACTTC. Translating gives CASRTGVYEQYF.

The chain recombines TRBV5-6 with TRBJ1-1; D call uncertain. The CDR3 has 13 residues. CDR1 is SGHDT and CDR2 is YYEEEE in the germline V gene. The V end lost 0 bases, the J end lost 0 bases, and 3 bases lay between the germline ends. The CDR3 nucleotides read TGTGCCAGCAGCTTGGACGTGAACACTGAAGCTTTCTTT. Translation gives CASSLDVNTEAFF.

The chain carries TRBV7-9 and TRBJ1-1, with D unresolved. The CDR3 runs to 11 residues. V was shortened by 0 bases and J by 8 bases, with 4 bases between the two germline ends. Germline V gene data show CDR1 as SEHNR and CDR2 as FQNEAQ (reference sequence). The CDR3 DNA sequence: TGTGCCAGCAGCTTAGCTTCAGAAGCTTTCTTT. It specifies CASSLASEAFF.

V usage is TRBV6-5 and J usage is TRBJ2-5; 8 nucleotides line up with TRBD1. The CDR3 runs 15 residues. Germline-derived CDR1 and CDR2 are MNHEY and SVGAGI. With V trimmed by 2 bases and J by 2 bases, 4 bases remained unmatched. The CDR3 DNA sequence: TGTGCCAGCAGTTACGGCGGGACAGGACAAGAGACCCAGTACTTC. This translates into CASSYGGTGQETQYF.

CDR3: CASSYSMGWEEKLFF. DNA of the CDR3: TGTGCCAGCAGTTACTCGATGGGGTGGGAAGAAAAACTGTTTTTT. The rearrangement joins TRBV6-6 to TRBJ1-4, with D unresolved. The germline CDR1 and CDR2 sequences are MNHNY and SVGAGI (reference sequence). This CDR3 region has 15 residues. The V end lost 0 bases, the J end lost 8 bases, and 13 bases lay between the germline ends.

This chain uses TRBV6-5 with TRBJ1-6; tentatively, D is TRBD1 (5 bases). Germline CDR1 and CDR2: MNHEY and SVGAGI. This CDR3 comprises 16 residues. The germline V and J ends were trimmed by 2 bases and 0 bases, with 8 bases remaining between them. In DNA form, the CDR3 reads TGTGCCAGCAGTTACGGGGCCAGCTCCTATAATTCACCCCTCCACTTT. It codes for CASSYGASSYNSPLHF.